This T cell receptor (beta chain) stems from a study of T cells after yellow fever vaccination. Whole-study findings and limits: Shared CD4/CD8 clonotypes were a small share, likely from convergent recombination. Clones that expanded after primary vaccination mostly reappeared after the booster (roughly 95% CD4, 88% CD8).

This CDR3 has 18 residues. J was trimmed by 0 bases and V by 5 bases; bases with no gene match: 10. The V gene's germline CDR1 is MNHEY and CDR2 SVGAGI. This clonotype has a handful of counts. What it binds is not known. For TCR, cDNA came from 5'RACE template switching, which added a universal primer site and UMIs. Each CDR3 protein is one row after TCRdb ran MiXCR on the 5' RACE reads. The data contain 110,000 or so distinct CDR3 sequences, around 6.7% of them seen just once; the ten biggest clones take up approximately 2.7%. The sequencing here drew on CD4+ T cells sorted from PBMCs, taken about 49 days after the first yellow fever vaccination. The TCR originated in a man between 18 and 29 years old who received the YFV17D yellow fever vaccine. The chain recombines TRBV6-5 with TRBJ1-5, with 10 bases that match TRBD1. CDR3 sequence reads: CASSLPTGGKSSNQPQHF. The CDR3 nucleotides are TGTGCCAGCAGTCTCCCGACAGGGGGCAAAAGTAGCAATCAGCCCCAGCATTTT.